The 13 T cell receptor beta chains in this list originate from one sample, sequenced in a study of vaccination and CD4 T cells after COVID-19. What these receptors recognize is not known. Oncomine TCR Beta short-read sequencing was applied to DNA from cultured CD4+ T cells. MiXCR, run by TCRdb on the PCR reads, gives a single entry per CDR3 protein. Of around 23,000 distinct CDR3 sequences in the sample, 43% are singletons; the top ten hold around 5.2%. Noted time point: late sampling 161 to 241 days after vaccination in a few convalescent patients. Treatment of the sample: approximately 9-day PBMC culture with coronavirus spike peptide pools or control peptides (ViraFEST assay). The starting material was CD4+ T cells from blood, cultured in vitro, obtained about 7 months after SARS-CoV-2 vaccination. The origin of the receptors is a human donor who had recovered from COVID-19.

The V call is TRBV4-1, the J call TRBJ1-6; TRBD1 might be the D (5 bases). The CDR3 contains 16 residues. Germline-derived CDR1 and CDR2 are MGHRA and YSYEKL. V was trimmed by 2 bases and J by 6 bases, leaving 14 bases between them. The CDR3 coding sequence is TGCGCCAGCAGCCAATCGGCACTGACAGTTAATTCACCCCTCCACTTT. Translating gives CASSQSALTVNSPLHF.

This clonotype occurred a few times. The chain couples TRBV6-1 to TRBJ2-1; 7 nucleotides align to TRBD1. The CDR3 extends over 17 amino acids. Germline V lookup: CDR1 MNHNS, CDR2 SASEGT. Unmatched junction bases numbered 7, after V lost 2 bases and J lost 0 bases. CDR3 in amino acids: CASSELLGQYSYNEQFF. The CDR3, as DNA: TGTGCCAGCAGTGAACTGCTGGGACAGTACTCCTACAATGAGCAGTTCTTC.

This clonotype has only a few counts. V and J are TRBV20-1 and TRBJ2-7; 12 bases map to TRBD2. Germline V gene lookup returns CDR1 DFQATT and CDR2 SNEGSKA (reference sequence). V trimming: 6 bases; J trimming: 6 bases; junction bases outside the gene matches: 6. The CDR3 has 13 amino acids. The CDR3 spells CSALLAGGGEQYF. The CDR3 DNA reads as TGCAGTGCCTTACTAGCGGGAGGCGGCGAGCAGTACTTC.

In its sample, this clonotype was seen a few times. CDR3 in amino acids: CASSLDLSNTEAFF. CDR3 bases: TGTGCCAGCAGCTTGGACTTATCGAACACTGAAGCTTTCTTT. The chain recombines TRBV7-2 with TRBJ1-1; no definite D call. The CDR3 runs to 14 residues. V dropped 3 bases and J dropped 1 base, with 9 bases sitting between them. Germline CDR1 reads SGHTA; CDR2 reads FQGNSA.

This chain connects TRBV24-1 to TRBJ2-2; D not certain. CDR1 is KGHDR, CDR2 SFDVKD, per germline. Trimming stripped 3 bases from V and 6 bases from J, with 10 bases between. The CDR3 runs to 14 residues. The CDR3 nucleotides are TGTGCCACCAGTGATCAGTCTTTTTCCGGGGAGCTGTTTTTT. Encoded protein: CATSDQSFSGELFF.

The rearrangement links TRBV7-8 to TRBJ2-7; D perhaps matches TRBD2 (6 bases). The CDR3 extends over 14 amino acids. Germline loops: CDR1 SGHVS, CDR2 FQNEAQ. With 2 bases removed from V and 5 bases from J, the gap between germline ends came to 13 bases. The CDR3: CASSLMGLGHEQYF. The CDR3 DNA reads TGTGCCAGCAGCTTAATGGGACTGGGGCACGAGCAGTACTTC. Full variable domain (outside the CDR3, taken from reference TRBV7-8 and TRBJ2-7): GAGVSQSPRYKVAKRGQDVALRCDPISGHVSLFWYQQALGQGPEFLTYFQNEAQLDKSGLPSDRFFAERPEGSVSTLKIQRTQQEDSAVYLCASSLMGLGHEQYFGPGTRLTVT.

The table lists this clonotype with a few counts. The chain joins TRBV19 to TRBJ1-2; 7 nucleotides match TRBD1. Germline V gives CDR1 LNHDA, CDR2 SQIVND (reference sequence). The CDR3 is made up of 13 amino acids. V lost 6 bases to trimming and J lost 8 bases; unmatched junction nucleotides: 9. CDR3 nucleotide sequence: TGTGCCAGTAGCCAAGACAGGGTTCGCGGCTACACCTTC. Translated: CASSQDRVRGYTF.

CDR3: CASSRSGSKYEQYF. The CDR3 nucleotides are TGTGCCAGCAGCCGGAGCGGGAGTAAGTACGAGCAGTACTTC. The chain joins TRBV5-8 to TRBJ2-7, with 8 bases matching TRBD2. Germline V gives CDR1 SGHTS, CDR2 YDEGEE. The CDR3 covers 14 residues. The J segment lost 4 bases and the V segment lost 4 bases, leaving 7 bases of the junction unmatched.

This clonotype was observed once. This chain links TRBV5-8 with TRBJ1-2; TRBD1 is a possible D gene (5 bases). Deletions cut 4 bases from V and 6 bases from J, with 19 bases between. The CDR3 length is 15 residues. Germline CDR1 reads SGHTS; CDR2 reads YDEGEE. The CDR3, as DNA: TGTGCCAGCAGCGGTACCCAGGGTGAGGTTGATGGCTACACCTTC. The encoded protein is CASSGTQGEVDGYTF.

V gene TRBV2 combines with J gene TRBJ2-7; TRBD1 matches at 7 bases. V gave up 3 bases and J gave up 4 bases; unmatched junction bases: 6. This CDR3 is built from 14 residues. Germline V lookup: CDR1 SNHLY, CDR2 FYNNEI. CDR3 bases: TGTGCCAGCAGTGACAGTCAGGGGGTGTACGAGCAGTACTTC. It is translated as CASSDSQGVYEQYF.

This clonotype was found a few times. V is TRBV27 and J is TRBJ2-5; D unclear. Germline CDR1 reads MNHEY; CDR2 reads SMNVEV (reference sequence). The CDR3 runs to 14 residues. The germline V and J ends were trimmed by 5 bases and 2 bases, with 12 bases remaining between them. CDR3 sequence: CASSLLGPQETQYF. The CDR3 DNA sequence: TGTGCCAGCAGTCTCCTAGGTCCACAAGAGACCCAGTACTTC.

In this sample, this clonotype turned up once. CDR3 in amino acids: CASGTGYEQYF. The CDR3 DNA is TGTGCCAGCGGGACAGGCTACGAGCAGTACTTC. This sequence joins TRBV2 and TRBJ2-7, with 8 bases matching TRBD1. After removal of 8 bases from V and 3 bases from J, the junction contained 0 bases not matched to a gene. Germline CDR1 reads SNHLY; CDR2 reads FYNNEI. The CDR3 spans 11 residues.

The chain recombines TRBV7-2 with TRBJ1-2; maybe TRBD1 (5 bases). The V gene lost 5 bases and the J gene lost 5 bases, with 15 bases spanning the gap. Germline lookup yields CDR1 SGHTA and CDR2 FQGNSA. This CDR3 comprises 14 residues. CDR3 nucleotide sequence: TGTGCCAGCAGCCCTCCGGCAGGGCGGTATGGCTACACCTTC. This sequence encodes CASSPPAGRYGYTF.